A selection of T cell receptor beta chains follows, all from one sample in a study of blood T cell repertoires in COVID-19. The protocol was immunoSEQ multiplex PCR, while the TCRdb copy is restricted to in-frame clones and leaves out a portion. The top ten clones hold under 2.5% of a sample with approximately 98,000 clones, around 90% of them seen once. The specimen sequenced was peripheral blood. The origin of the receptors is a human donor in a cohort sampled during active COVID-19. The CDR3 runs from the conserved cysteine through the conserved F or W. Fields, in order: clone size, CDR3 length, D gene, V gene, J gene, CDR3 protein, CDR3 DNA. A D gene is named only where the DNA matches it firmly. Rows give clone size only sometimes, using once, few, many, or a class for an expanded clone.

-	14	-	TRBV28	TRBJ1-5	CASSQGISNQPQHF	TGTGCCAGCAGCCAGGGTATTAGCAATCAGCCCCAGCATTTT
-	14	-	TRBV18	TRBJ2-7	CASNDRDNSYEQYF	TGTGCCAGTAATGACCGGGACAACTCCTACGAGCAGTACTTC
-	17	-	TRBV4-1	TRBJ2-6	CASSQAPPGFGANVLTF	TGCGCCAGCAGCCAAGCCCCCCCGGGGTTTGGGGCCAACGTCCTGACTTTC
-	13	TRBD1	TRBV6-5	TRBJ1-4	CASTQGAEEKLFF	TGTGCCAGCACCCAGGGGGCGGAGGAAAAACTGTTTTTT
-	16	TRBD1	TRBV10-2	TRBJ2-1	CASSGMIGTGGNEQFF	TGCGCCAGCAGTGGAATGATTGGGACAGGGGGCAATGAGCAGTTCTTC
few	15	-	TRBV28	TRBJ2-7	CASSPPEPRGLGQYF	TGTGCCAGCAGTCCCCCGGAACCCCGCGGGTTGGGGCAGTACTTC
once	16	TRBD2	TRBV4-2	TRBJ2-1	CASSQDPTSVYNEQFF	TGTGCCAGCAGCCAAGACCCGACTAGCGTGTACAATGAGCAGTTCTTC
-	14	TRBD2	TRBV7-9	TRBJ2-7	CASSGTSGTREQYF	TGTGCCAGCAGCGGGACTAGCGGGACTCGGGAGCAGTACTTC
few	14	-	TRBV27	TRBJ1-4	CASSAGDLDEKLFF	TGTGCCAGCTCCGCGGGGGATTTGGATGAAAAACTGTTTTTT
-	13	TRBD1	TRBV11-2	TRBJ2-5	CASSLDGQGAQYF	TGTGCCAGCAGCTTAGATGGGCAGGGGGCCCAGTACTTC
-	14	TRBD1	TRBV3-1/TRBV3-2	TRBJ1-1	CASSGRDSNTEAFF	TGTGCCAGCAGCGGACGGGACAGTAACACTGAAGCTTTCTTT
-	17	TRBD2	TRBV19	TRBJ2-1	CASTSGLAGGPSNEQFF	TGTGCCAGTACCTCGGGACTAGCGGGAGGGCCGAGCAATGAGCAGTTCTTC
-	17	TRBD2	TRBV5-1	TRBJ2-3	CASSLVVGTSGTDTQYF	TGCGCCAGCAGCTTGGTCGTCGGGACTAGCGGCACAGATACGCAGTATTTT
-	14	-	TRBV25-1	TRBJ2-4	CASSPELAKNIQYF	TGTGCCAGCAGTCCCGAGCTAGCCAAAAACATTCAGTACTTC
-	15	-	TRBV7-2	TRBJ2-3	CASSLAPGGTDTQYF	TGTGCCAGCAGCTTAGCCCCCGGGGGCACAGATACGCAGTATTTT
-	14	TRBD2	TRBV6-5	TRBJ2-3	CASRTSGSADTQYF	TGTGCCAGCAGAACTAGCGGGAGCGCAGATACGCAGTATTTT
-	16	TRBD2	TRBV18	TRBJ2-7	CASSPFSSGNSYEQYF	TGTGCCAGCTCACCGTTCTCGAGCGGGAACTCCTACGAGCAGTACTTC
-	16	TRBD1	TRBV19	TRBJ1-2	CASSIDRTGGPYGYTF	TGTGCCAGTAGTATAGATCGCACAGGGGGCCCCTATGGCTACACCTTC
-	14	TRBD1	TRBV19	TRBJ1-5	CASAGTGPYQPQHF	TGTGCCAGTGCCGGGACAGGGCCGTATCAGCCCCAGCATTTT
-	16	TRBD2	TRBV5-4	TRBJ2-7	CASSLAGRGGRYEQYF	TGTGCCAGCAGCTTGGCAGGGCGGGGGGGCCGGTACGAGCAGTACTTC